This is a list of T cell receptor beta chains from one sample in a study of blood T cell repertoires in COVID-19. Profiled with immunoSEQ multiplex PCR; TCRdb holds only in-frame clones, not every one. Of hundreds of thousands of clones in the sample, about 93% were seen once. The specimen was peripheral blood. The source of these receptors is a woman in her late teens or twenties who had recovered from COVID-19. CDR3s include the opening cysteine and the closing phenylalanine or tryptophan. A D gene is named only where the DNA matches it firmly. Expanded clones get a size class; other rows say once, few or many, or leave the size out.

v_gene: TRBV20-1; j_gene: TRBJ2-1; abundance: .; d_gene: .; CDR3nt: TGCAGTGCTAGTAGCGGACCACAATATGAGCAGTTCTTC; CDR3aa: CSASSGPQYEQFF
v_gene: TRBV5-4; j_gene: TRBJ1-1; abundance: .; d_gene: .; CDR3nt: TGTGCCAGCAGCCCATCAGGGGATAGAGACACTGAAGCTTTCTTT; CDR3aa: CASSPSGDRDTEAFF
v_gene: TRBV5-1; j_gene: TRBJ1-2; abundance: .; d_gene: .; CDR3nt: TGCGCCAGCAGCTTGAACTCAAGGAGCGGGTTATACGGCTACACCTTC; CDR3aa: CASSLNSRSGLYGYTF
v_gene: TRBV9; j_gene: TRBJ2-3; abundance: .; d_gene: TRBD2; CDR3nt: TGTGCCAGCAGCGTAGATCGCGGGAGTCCCCTATACGCGCAGTATTTT; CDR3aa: CASSVDRGSPLYAQYF
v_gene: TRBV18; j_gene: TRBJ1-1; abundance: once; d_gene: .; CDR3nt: TGTGCCAGCTCACCAGGGCCTGTTGAGTACACTGAAGCTTTCTTT; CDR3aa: CASSPGPVEYTEAFF
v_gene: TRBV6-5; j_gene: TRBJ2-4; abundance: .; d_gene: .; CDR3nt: TGTGCCAGCAGTCCCTCAGGGAATCGGGACATTCAGTACTTC; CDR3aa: CASSPSGNRDIQYF
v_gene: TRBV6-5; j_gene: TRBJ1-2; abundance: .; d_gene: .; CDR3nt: TGTGCCAGCCTTAGAGAGGGAACAGGCTACACCTTC; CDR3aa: CASLREGTGYTF
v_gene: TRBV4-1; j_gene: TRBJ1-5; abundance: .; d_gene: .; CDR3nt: TGCGCCAGCAGCCGCACAGGGATGGGCAATCAGCCCCAGCATTTT; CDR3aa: CASSRTGMGNQPQHF
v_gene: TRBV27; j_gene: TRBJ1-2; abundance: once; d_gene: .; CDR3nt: TGTGCCAGCAGTTCTATATCAGGTGCCAGGGCATTC; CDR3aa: CASSSISGARAF
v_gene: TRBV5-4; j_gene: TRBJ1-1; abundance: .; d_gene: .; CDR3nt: TGTGCCAGCAGCCCAACGGGGGACACTGAAGCTTTCTTT; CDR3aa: CASSPTGDTEAFF
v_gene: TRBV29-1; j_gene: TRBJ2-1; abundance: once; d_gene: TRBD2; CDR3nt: TGCAGCGCCCCCCCCGCGGGAGGGGTCTACAATGAGCAGTTCTTC; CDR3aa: CSAPPAGGVYNEQFF